The 5 T cell receptor beta chains below were found in one sample sequenced in a study of T cell responses to AZD1222 COVID-19 vaccine. Produced via immunoSEQ multiplex PCR; TCRdb's table is partial and in-frame only. The sample consists of 100,000 or so clones, 85% to 90% of them appearing once. Sequences were derived from peripheral blood, sampled on day 0 of AZD1222 vaccination. Receptors originate from an adult in good health.

The rearrangement joins TRBV18 to TRBJ1-1, with TRBD1 identical over 9 bases. Unmatched junction bases numbered 9, after V lost 3 bases and J lost 7 bases. Germline V gene sequence: CDR1 KGHSH, CDR2 LQKENI. The CDR3 runs to 15 residues. DNA of the CDR3: TGTGCCAGCTCACCGTTGGGACAGGGACTCGGTGAAGCTTTCTTT. It is translated as CASSPLGQGLGEAFF. Together with reference TRBV18 and TRBJ1-1, the CDR3 gives the full variable domain: NAGVMQNPRHLVRRRGQEARLRCSPMKGHSHVYWYRQLPEEGLKFMVYLQKENIIDESGMPKERFSAEFPKEGPSILRIQQVVRGDSAAYFCASSPLGQGLGEAFFGQGTRLTVV.

The chain is built from TRBV29-1 and TRBJ1-3; D not resolved. Trimming removed 4 bases from V and 5 bases from J, with 6 bases in between. Germline CDR1 SQVTM, CDR2 ANQGSEA. The CDR3 is made up of 11 amino acids. The CDR3 DNA follows: TGCAGCGTTGCGGCCCGAAACACCATATATTTT. It codes for CSVAARNTIYF.

The chain combines TRBV6-6 with TRBJ1-6; D may be TRBD1 (5 bases). Trimming cost V 2 bases and J 7 bases, with 9 bases left between them. The germline V gene encodes CDR1 MNHNY and CDR2 SVGAGI (reference sequence). This CDR3 comprises 14 residues. CDR3: CASSYEGQNSPLHF. In DNA, the CDR3 is TGTGCCAGCAGTTACGAGGGGCAAAATTCACCCCTCCACTTT.

The chain has TRBV20-1 and TRBJ2-5; 8 bases are shared with TRBD1. Germline-derived CDR1 and CDR2 are DFQATT and SNEGSKA (reference sequence). With 3 bases clipped from V and 5 bases from J, the junction kept 8 bases outside the gene matches. This CDR3 comprises 14 residues. CDR3 bases: TGCAGTGCTAGTCGCCAGGGGGCGGAGGAGACCCAGTACTTC. Protein sequence: CSASRQGAEETQYF.

For the CDR3, the DNA is TGCGCCAGCGCCCGATCAGATACGCAGTATTTT. Its protein product is CASARSDTQYF. The rearrangement joins TRBV4-1 to TRBJ2-3; D is ambiguous. Germline V lookup: CDR1 MGHRA, CDR2 YSYEKL. The CDR3 contains 11 residues. V was trimmed by 8 bases and J by 4 bases, leaving 7 bases between them.